The rows below give T cell receptor beta chains drawn from one sample of a study of blood T cell repertoires in COVID-19. The data were produced by immunoSEQ multiplex PCR, yet TCRdb's version contains in-frame clones alone and is incomplete. This sample carries tens of thousands of clones, 65% to 85% of them seen once, and the ten largest clones take 7.2%. Material: peripheral blood. These TCRs come from a man between 60 and 70 years old with acute or convalescent COVID-19. CDR3s include the opening cysteine and the closing phenylalanine or tryptophan. D genes are given only for firm matches. Not all rows give a size; the values are once, few, many and, for expanded clones, a class.

>TRBV5-6|-|TRBD1|TRBJ2-5
TGTGCCAGCAGCTTGAGCCTCGACAGGGGCCAAGAGACCCAGTACTTC
CASSLSLDRGQETQYF
>TRBV2|-|-|TRBJ1-2
TGTGCCAGCAGTGCCCCAGGGGTCTATGGCTACACCTTC
CASSAPGVYGYTF
>TRBV6-5|few|-|TRBJ1-2
TGTGCCAGCAGTCCCACAGGGAACTATGGCTACACCTTC
CASSPTGNYGYTF
>TRBV6-5|-|TRBD1|TRBJ1-5
TGTGCCAGCAGACAGGGGTACAATCAGCCCCAGCATTTT
CASRQGYNQPQHF
>TRBV18|-|-|TRBJ1-1
TGTGCCAGCTCCCCGGGAGGGCGTCGGACTGAAGCTTTCTTT
CASSPGGRRTEAFF
>TRBV7-2|-|-|TRBJ2-3
TGTGCCAGCACGAGTCAGCGAACAGATACGCAGTATTTT
CASTSQRTDTQYF
>TRBV30|-|-|TRBJ2-2
TGTGCCTGGAGTGGGTCTAGCCTCACCGGGGAGCTGTTTTTT
CAWSGSSLTGELFF
>TRBV6-1|once|TRBD2|TRBJ2-3
TGTGCCAGCAGTGAAGCGTCACTAGCGGGGGCAAGCACAGATACGCAGTATTTT
CASSEASLAGASTDTQYF
>TRBV7-9|-|TRBD1|TRBJ1-2
TGTGCCAGCAGCAAATCCGGGACAGGGAGTTATGGCTACACCTTC
CASSKSGTGSYGYTF
>TRBV2|-|-|TRBJ1-5
TGTGCCAGCAGTGACACCTATAGCAATCAGCCCCAGCATTTT
CASSDTYSNQPQHF
>TRBV15|-|-|TRBJ2-1
TGTGCCACCAGACATTTCCCCAATGAGCAGTTCTTC
CATRHFPNEQFF
>TRBV28|-|-|TRBJ1-1
TGTGCCAGCACTTTTGTCAGTGGGGGCGTAATCCGGCCTGAAGCTTTCTTT
CASTFVSGGVIRPEAFF
>TRBV12-5|few|-|TRBJ1-3
TGTGCTAGTGGTTTACCTATCTCTGGAAACACCATATATTTT
CASGLPISGNTIYF
>TRBV10-3|-|-|TRBJ1-2
TGTGCCAGCGGGAGGGAATCCTATGGCTACACCTTC
CASGRESYGYTF
>TRBV6-5|-|-|TRBJ2-7
TGTGCCAGCAGTTATTTCCCGACAGGATCCTACGAGCAGTACTTC
CASSYFPTGSYEQYF
>TRBV6-4|few|-|TRBJ1-2
TGTGCCAGCAGTGACGAGGGGAGGTATGGCTACACCTTC
CASSDEGRYGYTF
>TRBV24-1|-|-|TRBJ2-2
TGTGCCACCAGTGCGACAGGGAGGAGCCCCGGGGAGCTGTTTTTT
CATSATGRSPGELFF
>TRBV7-3|few|TRBD1|TRBJ2-5
TGTGCCAGCAGCCCCGGGGACAGGAGTGGGGAGACCCAGTACTTC
CASSPGDRSGETQYF
>TRBV6-5|-|-|TRBJ2-7
TGTGCCAGCAGTTCGGGCGGGGGCCTGCGCTACGAGCAGTACTTC
CASSSGGGLRYEQYF
>TRBV28|-|-|TRBJ2-7
TGTGCCAGCAGTTTATTGCAGGGCCGCGAGCAGTACTTC
CASSLLQGREQYF
>TRBV6-6|-|TRBD1|TRBJ1-3
TGTGCCAGCAGGGATACAGGGGTCTTTGGAAACACCATATATTTT
CASRDTGVFGNTIYF
>TRBV10-3|-|TRBD1|TRBJ2-7
TGTGCCATCAGTGTCCAGGGGGCGGAGTACGAGCAGTACTTC
CAISVQGAEYEQYF
>TRBV5-4|-|TRBD1|TRBJ1-4
TGTGCCAGCAGCTCCACAGGGGCCGGGGTGAAGGAAAAACTGTTTTTT
CASSSTGAGVKEKLFF
>TRBV2|-|TRBD2|TRBJ2-4
TGTGCCAGCAGTGAAGTCGGGAGGGGGAGAGCCAAAAACATTCAGTACTTC
CASSEVGRGRAKNIQYF
>TRBV3-1/TRBV3-2|-|TRBD2|TRBJ2-3
TGTGCCAGCAGCCAAGATCTCCCTGGACTAGCGGGGGGGCCGGTTACGCAGTATTTT
CASSQDLPGLAGGPVTQYF
>TRBV7-8|-|TRBD2|TRBJ2-1
TGTGCCAGCAGTCCCTCCGGCGGGGGGGCATCCCTCTACAATGAGCAGTTCTTC
CASSPSGGGASLYNEQFF
>TRBV4-2|once|-|TRBJ2-3
TGTGCCAGCAGCCAAGATCGGGGGGATACGCAGTATTTT
CASSQDRGDTQYF
>TRBV19|-|TRBD2|TRBJ2-5
TGTGCCAGTAGTATAGACCCCGTCGGTAGCGGGGGAGAAGAGACCCAGTACTTC
CASSIDPVGSGGEETQYF
>TRBV19|-|-|TRBJ1-5
TGTGCCAGTAGAAGGATAGGGGGGCCCCAGCATTTT
CASRRIGGPQHF
>TRBV10-3|-|TRBD1|TRBJ1-1
TGTGCCATCAGGACCGGGACAGCTAACACTGAAGCTTTCTTT
CAIRTGTANTEAFF
>TRBV24-1|-|-|TRBJ2-5
TGTGCCACCAGTGATTTCGGAAGCGGAGAGACCCAGTACTTC
CATSDFGSGETQYF
>TRBV2|-|TRBD1|TRBJ1-2
TGTGCCAGCAGACAAGGGACAGGGAGCGATGGCTACACCTTC
CASRQGTGSDGYTF